This entry lists 25 T cell receptor beta chains sequenced from one sample in a study of technical replicates of blood from a handful of donors. Generated by immunoSEQ multiplex PCR, the TCRdb table keeps only in-frame clones and is missing some. The sample carries 75,000 to 95,000 clones, around nine tenths recorded once. Sequencing input: T cells isolated from PBMCs. The receptors were sampled from a human donor in good health.

The chain carries TRBV4-1 and TRBJ2-1; the D is unclear. The CDR3 totals 15 residues. The germline V gene encodes CDR1 MGHRA and CDR2 YSYEKL. V was cut by 0 bases and J by 5 bases, with 11 bases left in between. This chain's CDR3 is CASSQETGENNEQFF. In nucleotides, the CDR3 is TGCGCCAGCAGCCAAGAAACGGGTGAAAACAATGAGCAGTTCTTC.

V is TRBV5-1 and J is TRBJ2-7, with 11 nucleotides matching TRBD2. V lost 4 bases to trimming and J lost 6 bases; unmatched junction nucleotides: 6. The CDR3 has 14 amino acids. Germline V gene sequence: CDR1 SGHRS, CDR2 YFSETQ. The CDR3: CASSAVTSGSEQYF. The CDR3 region has the DNA TGCGCCAGCAGCGCTGTAACTAGCGGGAGCGAGCAGTACTTC.

This chain connects TRBV29-1 to TRBJ2-7, with D perhaps matching TRBD2 (6 bases). From germline, CDR1 is SQVTM and CDR2 ANQGSEA. Trimming pared 4 bases from V and 1 base from J, leaving 17 bases between. This CDR3 has 15 residues. The CDR3 DNA is TGCAGCGTTGGCCCGTCCCGGCGGGGATCCTACGAGCAGTACTTC. Translating it yields CSVGPSRRGSYEQYF.

V and J are TRBV6-1 and TRBJ2-5, with D maybe TRBD1 (5 bases). The CDR3 totals 13 residues. Between the trimmed V and J ends, which lost 7 bases and 1 base, there was a span of 10 bases. Germline V gene data show CDR1 as MNHNS and CDR2 as SASEGT. The CDR3 reads CASKKGLQETQYF. The CDR3 bases are TGTGCCAGCAAGAAGGGGCTCCAAGAGACCCAGTACTTC.

The CDR3 nucleotides read TGTGCCAGCAGTAAACTCAGCACAGATACGCAGTATTTT. As protein: CASSKLSTDTQYF. V gene TRBV28 combines with J gene TRBJ2-3; no clear D. CDR1 is MDHEN, CDR2 SYDVKM, per germline. V lost 5 bases and J 0 bases, leaving 6 bases between the germline ends. The CDR3 covers 13 residues.

The CDR3 sequence: CASRGPGQADTQYF. As DNA, the CDR3 is TGTGCCAGCAGGGGCCCTGGCCAGGCAGATACGCAGTATTTT. The V gene is TRBV27, the J gene TRBJ2-3; D call uncertain. CDR1 MNHEY and CDR2 SMNVEV come from the germline V gene (reference sequence). V was clipped by 6 bases and J by 4 bases, with 14 bases between them. The CDR3 covers 14 residues.

This rearrangement joins TRBV5-1 to TRBJ1-2; 10 bases match TRBD1. V lost 1 base and J lost 8; bases outside the gene matches: 8. The CDR3 is 15 amino acids. Germline CDR1 reads SGHRS; CDR2 reads YFSETQ. The CDR3 bases are TGCGCCAGCAGCTTGTGGCTTGGGACAGGGGAAGGCTACACCTTC. Amino acid sequence: CASSLWLGTGEGYTF.

The rearrangement joins TRBV21-1 to TRBJ2-7; the table calls TRBD1, which could not be checked here. TRBV21-1 corresponds to a pseudogene. The CDR3 runs to 14 residues. The CDR3 coding sequence is TGTGCCAGCAGTCACGGGACAGGGGGCTGGGAGCAGTACTTC. The encoded protein is CASSHGTGGWEQYF.

V and J are TRBV6-5 and TRBJ2-2, with TRBD1 identical over 11 bases. From germline, CDR1 is MNHEY and CDR2 SVGAGI. V trimming: 10 bases; J trimming: 6 bases; junction bases outside the gene matches: 4. The CDR3 consists of 13 residues. CDR3 amino acids: CATGTGGSGELFF. The DNA for the CDR3 is TGTGCCACTGGGACAGGGGGTTCCGGGGAGCTGTTTTTT.

The rearrangement uses TRBV18 and TRBJ2-7, with 10 nucleotides matching TRBD1. From germline, CDR1 is KGHSH and CDR2 LQKENI. With 3 bases clipped from V and 3 bases from J, the junction kept 17 bases outside the gene matches. This CDR3 contains 19 residues. The CDR3: CASSPPGQGSLRGIYEQYF. The CDR3 region has the DNA TGTGCCAGCTCACCGCCGGGACAGGGGTCCTTACGAGGTATCTACGAGCAGTACTTC.

This sequence joins TRBV9 and TRBJ1-4, with TRBD1 identical over 8 bases. Per germline, CDR1 SGDLS and CDR2 YYNGEE. This CDR3 is 15 amino acids long. Losses at the gene ends were 4 bases for V and 2 bases for J; bases not matched to a gene: 4. As DNA, the CDR3 is TGTGCCAGCAGCTACAGGGGGGCGACTAATGAAAAACTGTTTTTT. This sequence encodes CASSYRGATNEKLFF.

The rearrangement joins TRBV28 to TRBJ1-1, with D unclear. Germline loops: CDR1 MDHEN, CDR2 SYDVKM. CDR3 length: 10 residues. Trimming took off 8 bases at V and 2 bases at J, with 3 bases between the two ends. CDR3 sequence: CASRNTEAFF. CDR3 DNA sequence: TGTGCCAGCCGTAACACTGAAGCTTTCTTT. The full variable domain, its missing parts supplied by reference TRBV28 and TRBJ1-1, is DVKVTQSSRYLVKRTGEKVFLECVQDMDHENMFWYRQDPGLGLRLIYFSYDVKMKEKGDIPEGYSVSREKKERFSLILESASTNQTSMYLCASRNTEAFFGQGTRLTVV.

This chain uses TRBV5-4 with TRBJ2-1; no definite D call. The germline V gene encodes CDR1 SGHNT and CDR2 YYREEE (reference sequence). The CDR3 has 11 amino acids. The V and J ends lost 3 bases and 10 bases respectively, with 8 bases between them. In nucleotides, the CDR3 is TGTGCCAGCAGCTACAGTCGGGAGCAGTTCTTC. This encodes CASSYSREQFF.

This chain joins TRBV19 and TRBJ2-7; 8 bases map to TRBD1. The CDR3 spans 13 residues. Germline CDR1 is LNHDA and CDR2 is SQIVND (reference sequence). Germline trimming cut 4 bases from V and 2 bases from J; bases unmatched to any gene: 1. In DNA, the CDR3 is TGTGCCAGTAGTAAACAGGGGGCCTACGAGCAGTACTTC. Encoded protein: CASSKQGAYEQYF.

Only a few counts were recorded for this clone. The chain recombines TRBV14 with TRBJ1-2; D ambiguous. From germline, CDR1 is SGHDN and CDR2 FVKESK. The CDR3 covers 15 residues. V was trimmed by 4 bases and J by 8 bases, leaving 20 bases between them. The CDR3 coding sequence is TGTGCCAGCAGCCGCCATGCCAGCCCTGGGGAGGGCTACACCTTC. It specifies CASSRHASPGEGYTF.

The V call is TRBV15, the J call TRBJ1-2; tentatively, D is TRBD1 (6 bases). V dropped 0 bases and J dropped 5 bases, with 10 bases sitting between them. The CDR3 has 14 residues. Looked up from germline, CDR1 is LNHNV and CDR2 is YYDKDF (reference sequence). CDR3 in amino acids: CATSRESGQYGYTF. In DNA form, the CDR3 reads TGTGCCACCAGCAGAGAATCGGGACAATATGGCTACACCTTC. Looking up the rest from reference TRBV15 and TRBJ1-2 gives the full variable domain: DAMVIQNPRYQVTQFGKPVTLSCSQTLNHNVMYWYQQKSSQAPKLLFHYYDKDFNNEADTPDNFQSRRPNTSFCFLDIRSPGLGDTAMYLCATSRESGQYGYTFGSGTRLTVV.

CDR3 amino acids: CASSAWTGTNTEAFF. The CDR3, as DNA: TGTGCCAGCAGTGCTTGGACAGGGACGAACACTGAAGCTTTCTTT. The chain joins TRBV28 to TRBJ1-1; TRBD1 matches 8 bases. Germline V gives CDR1 MDHEN, CDR2 SYDVKM. This CDR3 comprises 15 residues. Trimming removed 5 bases from V and 1 base from J; junction bases left unmatched: 6.

This sequence joins TRBV7-9 and TRBJ1-1; D unresolved. The CDR3 contains 13 residues. Germline V gene sequence: CDR1 SEHNR, CDR2 FQNEAQ (reference sequence). Trimming left V 2 bases short and J 1 base short, with 5 bases between. CDR3 nucleotides: TGTGCCAGCAGCTTACTCGGGAACACTGAAGCTTTCTTT. Encoded protein: CASSLLGNTEAFF.

The chain is built from TRBV28 and TRBJ1-2; TRBD1 matches at 8 bases. V was clipped by 4 bases and J by 4 bases; unmatched bases: 2. The V gene's germline CDR1 is MDHEN and CDR2 SYDVKM. This CDR3 comprises 13 residues. CDR3 DNA: TGTGCCAGCAGTTCCAGGGGGCCCTATGGCTACACCTTC. Amino acid sequence: CASSSRGPYGYTF.

This clone was detected once. This chain uses TRBV19 with TRBJ2-7, with D maybe TRBD1 (7 bases). Germline V gene data show CDR1 as LNHDA and CDR2 as SQIVND (reference sequence). The CDR3 extends over 14 amino acids. The V end was cut by 4 bases, the J end by 1 base, with 11 bases between. DNA for the CDR3: TGTGCCAGTAGTACAGGGGGGAATTCCTACGAGCAGTACTTC. Translation: CASSTGGNSYEQYF.

This clone occurred once. The genes are TRBV5-1 and TRBJ2-5; 12 bases are a match to TRBD1. The junction had 6 bases not matched to a gene; V was cut back by 1 base and J by 5 bases. The CDR3 covers 16 residues. Germline-derived CDR1 and CDR2 are SGHRS and YFSETQ. CDR3 in amino acids: CASSLPGTGGAETQYF. Written as DNA, the CDR3 is TGCGCCAGCAGCTTGCCAGGGACAGGGGGCGCGGAGACCCAGTACTTC.

V and J are TRBV19 and TRBJ1-2, with TRBD1 matching over 8 bases. V lost 3 bases, J lost 7 bases, and 7 bases stayed unmatched. The CDR3 totals 14 residues. Per the germline V gene, CDR1 is LNHDA and CDR2 is SQIVND (reference sequence). The CDR3 reads CASSMQGAGSGYTF. The CDR3 nucleotides read TGTGCCAGTAGTATGCAGGGGGCTGGATCTGGCTACACCTTC. Using reference TRBV19 and TRBJ1-2 for the parts outside the CDR3, the full variable domain is DGGITQSPKYLFRKEGQNVTLSCEQNLNHDAMYWYRQDPGQGLRLIYYSQIVNDFQKGDIAEGYSVSREKKESFPLTVTSAQKNPTAFYLCASSMQGAGSGYTFGSGTRLTVV.

This clone has just one count. This chain uses TRBV6-5 with TRBJ2-3; the D is unclear. Trimming left V 6 bases short and J 0 bases short, with 4 bases between. Germline V lookup: CDR1 MNHEY, CDR2 SVGAGI. CDR3 length equals 12 residues. The CDR3 is CASRTSTDTQYF. CDR3 DNA: TGTGCCAGCAGGACAAGCACAGATACGCAGTATTTT.

The rearrangement uses TRBV27 and TRBJ1-5; D may be TRBD1 (6 bases). Germline V lookup: CDR1 MNHEY, CDR2 SMNVEV (reference sequence). V lost 6 bases and J lost 5, with 17 bases in between. The CDR3 sequence is 15 residues long. The DNA for the CDR3 is TGTGCCAGCAGGGGGGGGCCTCCAGGGGATCAGCCCCAGCATTTT. This encodes CASRGGPPGDQPQHF.

This chain connects TRBV6-1 to TRBJ1-1; D might be TRBD1 (6 bases). Germline loops: CDR1 MNHNS, CDR2 SASEGT. This CDR3 has 16 amino acids. Trimming cost V 2 bases and J 1 base, with 14 bases left between them. The DNA of the CDR3 is TGTGCCAGCAGTGAAATAGGGGACAACCCGAACACTGAAGCTTTCTTT. Encoded protein: CASSEIGDNPNTEAFF.